This TCR beta chain was recorded in a study of CD8+CD57+ T cells in acquired aplastic anemia. TCR beta VDJ and CDR3 profiling used genomic DNA as template. One entry per CDR3 protein results from TCRdb running MiXCR on the reads. In the table there are under 200,000 distinct CDR3 sequences, 40% to 50% of which are singletons. V was pared by 4 bases and J by 0 bases, with 12 bases between. Germline V CDR1 and CDR2: SGHVS, FQNEAQ. CDR3 length: 15 amino acids. This clonotype was recorded once. Patients picked for sequencing had shown CD8+CD57+ cell expansion detected by flow cytometry. This chain connects TRBV7-8 to TRBJ1-1; maybe TRBD1 (6 bases). The specimen sequenced was sorted CD4+, CD8+, or CD8+CD57+ T cells (not recorded which) from PBMCs. The receptor comes from a human donor with aplastic anemia. CDR3 bases: TGTGCCAGCAGCTCCGCCGGGACACTGAACACTGAAGCTTTCTTT. It translates to CASSSAGTLNTEAFF. Based on the CDR3 plus reference TRBV7-8 and TRBJ1-1, the full variable domain is GAGVSQSPRYKVAKRGQDVALRCDPISGHVSLFWYQQALGQGPEFLTYFQNEAQLDKSGLPSDRFFAERPEGSVSTLKIQRTQQEDSAVYLCASSSAGTLNTEAFFGQGTRLTVV.